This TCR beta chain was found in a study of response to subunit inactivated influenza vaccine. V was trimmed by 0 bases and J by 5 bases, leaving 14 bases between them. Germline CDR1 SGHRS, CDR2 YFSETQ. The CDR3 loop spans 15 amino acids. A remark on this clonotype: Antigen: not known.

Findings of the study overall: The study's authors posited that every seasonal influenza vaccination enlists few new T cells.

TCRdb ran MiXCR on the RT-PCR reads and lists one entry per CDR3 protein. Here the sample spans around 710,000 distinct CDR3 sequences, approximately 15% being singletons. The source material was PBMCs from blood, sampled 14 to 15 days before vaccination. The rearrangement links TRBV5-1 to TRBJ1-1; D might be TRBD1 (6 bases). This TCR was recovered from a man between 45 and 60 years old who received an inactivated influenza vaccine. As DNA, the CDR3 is TGCGCCAGCAGCTTGGAGCCGGGGGCGCGAACTGAAGCTTTCTTT. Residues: CASSLEPGARTEAFF.